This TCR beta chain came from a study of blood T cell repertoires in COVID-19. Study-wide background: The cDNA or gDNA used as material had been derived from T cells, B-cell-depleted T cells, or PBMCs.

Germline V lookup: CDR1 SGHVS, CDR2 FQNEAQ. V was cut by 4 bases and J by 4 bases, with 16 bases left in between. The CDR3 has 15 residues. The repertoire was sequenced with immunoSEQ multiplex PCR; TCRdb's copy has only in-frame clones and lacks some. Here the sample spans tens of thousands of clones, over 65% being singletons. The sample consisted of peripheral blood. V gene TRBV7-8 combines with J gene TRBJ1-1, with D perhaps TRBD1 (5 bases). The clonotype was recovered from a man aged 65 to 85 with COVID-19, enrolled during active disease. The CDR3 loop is CASSSLSGGSTEAFF. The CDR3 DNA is TGTGCCAGCAGCTCCCTCTCCGGGGGAAGCACTGAAGCTTTCTTT.